This entry lists 10 T cell receptor beta chains sequenced from one sample in a study of shared clonotypes between healthy human individuals. Sequencing was performed with immunoSEQ multiplex PCR; in TCRdb, only in-frame clones are kept and a portion is missing. The sample lists some 2,500,000 clones, 80% to 95% seen once, with more than 0.35% in the top ten. The sequenced material came from naive CD4+ T cells from PBMCs. Subset described: CD45RA+ positively selected. The receptors here all came from a man younger than 30 in good health. Some clones in this sample may be carry-over from other donors' samples.

The chain couples TRBV9 to TRBJ1-2; weak D call: TRBD1 (5 bases). The CDR3 is 14 residues long. CDR1 SGDLS and CDR2 YYNGEE come from the germline V gene. Trimming removed 4 bases from V and 8 bases from J, with 18 bases in between. The CDR3 loop is CASSTRPGAGGYTF. CDR3 bases: TGTGCCAGCAGCACCCGCCCCGGGGCTGGAGGCTACACCTTC.

Remarks on this clone: Within the sample, other DNA sequences also encode this same CDR3. V gene TRBV9 combines with J gene TRBJ2-1; D gene ambiguous. V gave up 0 bases and J gave up 0 bases, with 7 bases separating them. The CDR3 length is 15 residues. CDR1 is SGDLS, CDR2 YYNGEE, per germline. In DNA, the CDR3 is TGTGCCAGCAGCGTAGTTAGCAGCTCCTACAATGAGCAGTTCTTC. This translates into CASSVVSSSYNEQFF.

The CDR3 loop reads CASSPGGSKGIDEKLFF. The DNA for the CDR3 is TGTGCCAGCAGCCCCGGGGGTTCAAAAGGGATTGATGAAAAACTGTTTTTT. The chain combines TRBV5-4 with TRBJ1-4; possibly TRBD1 for D (5 bases). The CDR3 loop spans 17 amino acids. Trimming cost V 4 bases and J 6 bases, with 22 bases left between them. Looked up from germline, CDR1 is SGHNT and CDR2 is YYREEE (reference sequence).

V usage is TRBV19 and J usage is TRBJ2-4; D might be TRBD2 (6 bases). Germline values: CDR1 LNHDA, CDR2 SQIVND (reference sequence). CDR3 size: 14 residues. Trimming pared 8 bases from V and 0 bases from J, leaving 11 bases between. Here the CDR3 reads CASSRGLAKNIQYF. In DNA, the CDR3 is TGTGCCAGTTCGAGGGGACTAGCCAAAAACATTCAGTACTTC.

The chain recombines TRBV29-1 with TRBJ2-1, with TRBD2 identical over 11 bases. The junction had 9 bases not matched to a gene; V was cut back by 5 bases and J by 9 bases. The CDR3 runs to 14 residues. CDR1 is SQVTM and CDR2 is ANQGSEA in the germline V gene. Written as DNA, the CDR3 is TGCAGCGTTCCCGGGCTAGCGGGAGGAGTTGAGCAGTTCTTC. This gives the protein CSVPGLAGGVEQFF.

The chain couples TRBV9 to TRBJ1-1, with D perhaps matching TRBD1 (6 bases). From germline, CDR1 is SGDLS and CDR2 YYNGEE. V lost 1 base and J 8 bases, leaving 12 bases between the germline ends. CDR3 length equals 13 residues. CDR3 sequence (DNA): TGTGCCAGCAGCGTAAAGCCCGGACAGGAAGCTTTCTTT. Amino acids: CASSVKPGQEAFF.

The chain joins TRBV6-5 to TRBJ1-1, with D perhaps matching TRBD1 (5 bases). This CDR3 spans 14 amino acids. The V gene's germline CDR1 is MNHEY and CDR2 SVGAGI. Trimming stripped 1 base from V and 11 bases from J, with 17 bases between. The CDR3 DNA sequence: TGTGCCAGCAGTTACTTTGGGATCAACCGGGACGCTTTCTTT. Protein product: CASSYFGINRDAFF.

This clone is a singleton in its sample. The CDR3 DNA is TGTGCCAGCAGTGAATCTCCGGCGGGTGGAAACACCATATATTTT. Residues: CASSESPAGGNTIYF. The chain has TRBV2 and TRBJ1-3, with no clear D. Germline loops: CDR1 SNHLY, CDR2 FYNNEI. There are 15 residues in the CDR3. V shed 2 bases and J shed 3 bases, with 11 bases lying between them. Together with reference TRBV2 and TRBJ1-3, the CDR3 gives the full variable domain: EPEVTQTPSHQVTQMGQEVILRCVPISNHLYFYWYRQILGQKVEFLVSFYNNEISEKSEIFDDQFSVERPDGSNFTLKIRSTKLEDSAMYFCASSESPAGGNTIYFGEGSWLTVV.

The rearrangement links TRBV12-5 to TRBJ2-2; 9 nucleotides line up with TRBD1. Trimming took 3 bases from V and 4 from J; bases not matched to a gene: 12. There are 18 residues in the CDR3. Germline CDR1 reads LGHNT; CDR2 reads FRNRAP. CDR3 in amino acids: CASGFTVGDRVVTGELFF. CDR3 nucleotide sequence: TGTGCTAGTGGTTTTACTGTTGGGGACAGGGTGGTCACCGGGGAGCTGTTTTTT.

The J gene is TRBJ2-1, the V gene TRBV27; the D gene is possibly TRBD2 (6 bases). In germline, CDR1 is MNHEY, CDR2 SMNVEV (reference sequence). The CDR3 is 17 residues long. Between the trimmed V and J ends, which lost 6 bases and 0 bases, there was a span of 18 bases. The CDR3 DNA follows: TGTGCCAGCAGCCCCGCCGCTAGCGTGAGCTCCTACAATGAGCAGTTCTTC. Protein sequence: CASSPAASVSSYNEQFF.